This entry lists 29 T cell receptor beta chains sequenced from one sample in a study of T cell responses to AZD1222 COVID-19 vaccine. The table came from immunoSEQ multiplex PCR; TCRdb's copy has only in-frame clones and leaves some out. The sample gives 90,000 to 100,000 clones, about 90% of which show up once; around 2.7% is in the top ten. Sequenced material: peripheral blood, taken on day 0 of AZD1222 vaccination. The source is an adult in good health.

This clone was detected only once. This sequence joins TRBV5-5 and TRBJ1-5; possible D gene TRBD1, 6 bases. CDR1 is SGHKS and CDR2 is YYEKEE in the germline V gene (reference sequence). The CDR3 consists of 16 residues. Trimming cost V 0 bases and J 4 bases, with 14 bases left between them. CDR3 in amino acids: CASSLVQGSPNQPQHF. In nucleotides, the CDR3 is TGTGCCAGCAGCTTGGTTCAGGGGTCCCCGAATCAGCCCCAGCATTTT.

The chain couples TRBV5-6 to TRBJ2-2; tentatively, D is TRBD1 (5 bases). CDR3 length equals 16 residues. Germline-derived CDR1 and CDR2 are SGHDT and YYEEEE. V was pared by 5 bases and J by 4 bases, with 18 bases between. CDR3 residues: CASSGAVIRTTGELFF. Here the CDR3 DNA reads TGTGCCAGCAGTGGGGCCGTCATTAGAACCACCGGGGAGCTGTTTTTT.

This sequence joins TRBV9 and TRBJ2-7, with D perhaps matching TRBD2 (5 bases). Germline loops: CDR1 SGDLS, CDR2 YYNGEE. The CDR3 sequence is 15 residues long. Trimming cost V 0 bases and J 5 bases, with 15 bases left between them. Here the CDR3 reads CASSVGSGLFNEQYF. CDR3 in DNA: TGTGCCAGCAGCGTAGGGAGCGGTCTATTCAACGAGCAGTACTTC. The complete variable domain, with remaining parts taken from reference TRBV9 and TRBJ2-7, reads DSGVTQTPKHLITATGQRVTLRCSPRSGDLSVYWYQQSLDQGLQFLIQYYNGEERAKGNILERFSAQQFPDLHSELNLSSLELGDSALYFCASSVGSGLFNEQYFGPGTRLTVT.

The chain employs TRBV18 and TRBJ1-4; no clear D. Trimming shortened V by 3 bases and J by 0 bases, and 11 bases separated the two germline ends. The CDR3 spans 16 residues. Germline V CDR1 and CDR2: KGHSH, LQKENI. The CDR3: CASSPGGTATNEKLFF. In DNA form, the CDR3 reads TGTGCCAGCTCACCGGGCGGAACTGCAACTAATGAAAAACTGTTTTTT.

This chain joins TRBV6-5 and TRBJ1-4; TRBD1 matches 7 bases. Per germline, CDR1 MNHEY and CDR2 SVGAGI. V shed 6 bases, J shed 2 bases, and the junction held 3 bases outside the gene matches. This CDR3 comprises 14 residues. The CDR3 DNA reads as TGTGCCAGCAGGTCCAGGGGGACTAATGAAAAACTGTTTTTT. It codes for CASRSRGTNEKLFF.

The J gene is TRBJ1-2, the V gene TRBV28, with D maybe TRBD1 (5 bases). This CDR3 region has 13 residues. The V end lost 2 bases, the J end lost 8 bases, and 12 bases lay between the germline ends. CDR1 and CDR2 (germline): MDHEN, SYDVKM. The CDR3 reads CASSLGGAGGYTF. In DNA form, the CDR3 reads TGTGCCAGCAGTTTAGGGGGAGCGGGGGGCTACACCTTC.

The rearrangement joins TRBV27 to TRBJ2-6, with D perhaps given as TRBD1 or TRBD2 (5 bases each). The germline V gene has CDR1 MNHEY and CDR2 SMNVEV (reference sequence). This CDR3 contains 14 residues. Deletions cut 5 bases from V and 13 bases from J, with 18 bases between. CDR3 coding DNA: TGTGCCAGCAGTGAAGTCCGGGACCGGCAAGTCCTGACTTTC. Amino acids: CASSEVRDRQVLTF.

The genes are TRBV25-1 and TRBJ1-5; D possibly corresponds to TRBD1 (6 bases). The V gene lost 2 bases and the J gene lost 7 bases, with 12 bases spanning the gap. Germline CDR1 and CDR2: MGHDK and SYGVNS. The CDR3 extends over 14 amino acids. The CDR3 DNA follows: TGTGCCAGCAGTGAAGGACGGGGGCAACAGCCCCAGCATTTT. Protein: CASSEGRGQQPQHF.

The CDR3 here is CASSLTFPAEQFF. The DNA for the CDR3 is TGTGCCAGCAGCCTTACCTTCCCCGCTGAGCAGTTCTTC. The chain couples TRBV7-2 to TRBJ2-1, with no clear D. This CDR3 is 13 amino acids long. Germline V gives CDR1 SGHTA, CDR2 FQGNSA. The V and J ends lost 5 bases and 9 bases respectively, with 14 bases between them.

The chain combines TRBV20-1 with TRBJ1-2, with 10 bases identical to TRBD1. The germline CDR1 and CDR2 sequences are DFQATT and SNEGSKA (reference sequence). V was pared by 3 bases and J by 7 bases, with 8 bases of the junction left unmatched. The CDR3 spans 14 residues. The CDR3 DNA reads TGCAGTGCTAGTGCCCCCGGGACAGGGGTTGGCTACACCTTC. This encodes CSASAPGTGVGYTF.

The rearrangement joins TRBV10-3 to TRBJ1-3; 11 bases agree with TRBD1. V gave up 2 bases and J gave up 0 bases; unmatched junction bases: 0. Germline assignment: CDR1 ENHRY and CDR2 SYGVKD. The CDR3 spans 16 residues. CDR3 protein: CAISEGQGASGNTIYF. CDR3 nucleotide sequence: TGTGCCATCAGTGAGGGACAGGGGGCCTCTGGAAACACCATATATTTT.

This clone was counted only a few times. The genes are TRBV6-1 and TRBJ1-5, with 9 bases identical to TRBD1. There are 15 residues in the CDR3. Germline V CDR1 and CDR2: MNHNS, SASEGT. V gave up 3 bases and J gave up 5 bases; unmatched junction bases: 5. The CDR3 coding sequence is TGTGCCAGCAGTGAGACACAGGGGGCGGATCAGCCCCAGCATTTT. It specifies CASSETQGADQPQHF.

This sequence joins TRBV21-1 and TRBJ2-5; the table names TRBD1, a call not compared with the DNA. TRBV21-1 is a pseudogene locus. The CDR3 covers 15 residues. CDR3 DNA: TGTGCCAGCAGCAATGAACAGTGGACAGGGCATCACCTAGACTTC. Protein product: CASSNEQWTGHHLDF.

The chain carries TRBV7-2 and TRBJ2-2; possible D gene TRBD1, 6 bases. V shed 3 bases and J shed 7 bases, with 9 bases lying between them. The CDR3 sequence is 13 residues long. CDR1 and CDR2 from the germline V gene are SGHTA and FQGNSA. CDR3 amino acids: CASSFRGGGELFF. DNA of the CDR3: TGTGCCAGCAGCTTTAGAGGGGGCGGGGAGCTGTTTTTT.

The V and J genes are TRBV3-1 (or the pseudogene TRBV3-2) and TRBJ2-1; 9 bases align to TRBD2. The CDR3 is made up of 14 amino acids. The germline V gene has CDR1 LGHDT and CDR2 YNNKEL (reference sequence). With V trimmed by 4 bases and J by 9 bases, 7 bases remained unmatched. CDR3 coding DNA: TGTGCCAGCAGCCCAGTAGGCGGGGGGGCTGAGCAGTTCTTC. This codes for CASSPVGGGAEQFF.

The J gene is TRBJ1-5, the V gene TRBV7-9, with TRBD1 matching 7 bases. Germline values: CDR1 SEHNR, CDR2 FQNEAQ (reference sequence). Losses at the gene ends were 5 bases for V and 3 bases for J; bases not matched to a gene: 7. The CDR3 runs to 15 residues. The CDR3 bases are TGTGCCAGCAGCCACGGTGGACAGGTCAATCAGCCCCAGCATTTT. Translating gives CASSHGGQVNQPQHF.

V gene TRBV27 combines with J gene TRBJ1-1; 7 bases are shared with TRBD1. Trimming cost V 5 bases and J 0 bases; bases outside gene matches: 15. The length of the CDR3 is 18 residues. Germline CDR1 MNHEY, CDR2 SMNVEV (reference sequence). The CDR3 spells CASSLTGLLRDMNTEAFF. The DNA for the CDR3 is TGTGCCAGCAGTCTGACAGGGTTACTACGAGACATGAACACTGAAGCTTTCTTT.

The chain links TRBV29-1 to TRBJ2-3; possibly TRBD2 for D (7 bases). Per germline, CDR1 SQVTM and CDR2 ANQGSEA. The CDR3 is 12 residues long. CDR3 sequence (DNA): TGCATCACTGGGGGGGCCACAGATACGCAGTATTTT. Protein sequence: CITGGATDTQYF.

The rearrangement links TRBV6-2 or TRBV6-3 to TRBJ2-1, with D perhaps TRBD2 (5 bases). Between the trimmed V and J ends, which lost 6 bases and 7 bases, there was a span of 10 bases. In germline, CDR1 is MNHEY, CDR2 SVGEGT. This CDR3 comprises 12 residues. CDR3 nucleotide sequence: TGTGCCAGCAGCCATAGCGAGAATGAGCAGTTCTTC. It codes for CASSHSENEQFF.

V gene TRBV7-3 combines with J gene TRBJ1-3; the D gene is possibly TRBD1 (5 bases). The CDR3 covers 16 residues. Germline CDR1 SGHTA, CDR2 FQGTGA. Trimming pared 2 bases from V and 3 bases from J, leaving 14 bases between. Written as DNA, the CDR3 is TGTGCCAGCAGCTTATTCGGGGCGGGGATTGGAAACACCATATATTTT. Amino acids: CASSLFGAGIGNTIYF.

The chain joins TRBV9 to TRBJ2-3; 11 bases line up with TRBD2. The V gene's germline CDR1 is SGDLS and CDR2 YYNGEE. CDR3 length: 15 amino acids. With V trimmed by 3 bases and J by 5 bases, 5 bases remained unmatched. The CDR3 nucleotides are TGTGCCAGCAGCGGAGCCGGGACTAGCGGAGATACGCAGTATTTT. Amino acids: CASSGAGTSGDTQYF.

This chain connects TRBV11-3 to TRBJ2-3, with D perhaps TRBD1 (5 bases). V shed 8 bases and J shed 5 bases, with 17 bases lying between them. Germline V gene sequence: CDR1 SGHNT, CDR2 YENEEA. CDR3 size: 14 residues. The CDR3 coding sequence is TGTGCCAGCGGGCATGGGCAGGGCAGAGATACGCAGTATTTT. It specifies CASGHGQGRDTQYF.

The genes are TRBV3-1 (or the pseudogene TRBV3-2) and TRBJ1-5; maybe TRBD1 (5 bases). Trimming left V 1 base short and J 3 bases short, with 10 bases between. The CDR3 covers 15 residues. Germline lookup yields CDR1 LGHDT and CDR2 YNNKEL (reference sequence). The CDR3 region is CASSQAPTANQPQHF. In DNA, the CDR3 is TGTGCCAGCAGCCAAGCCCCGACAGCCAATCAGCCCCAGCATTTT.

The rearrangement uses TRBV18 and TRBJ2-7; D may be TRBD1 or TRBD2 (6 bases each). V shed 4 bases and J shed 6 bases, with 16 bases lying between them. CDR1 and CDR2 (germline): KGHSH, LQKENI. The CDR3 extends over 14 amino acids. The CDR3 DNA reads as TGTGCCAGCTCACGCCGGGGGCTCGGGGGCGAGCAGTACGTC. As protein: CASSRRGLGGEQYV.

The DNA for the CDR3 is TGCGCCAGCAGCCAAGATTCGGGACTAGCGGCGAACACCGGGGAGCTGTTTTTT. Translating gives CASSQDSGLAANTGELFF. The chain has TRBV4-3 and TRBJ2-2, with 11 nucleotides matching TRBD2. The CDR3 spans 18 residues. The trim removed 0 bases at V and 0 bases at J, leaving 3 bases unmatched. Germline CDR1 and CDR2: LGHNA and YSLEER.

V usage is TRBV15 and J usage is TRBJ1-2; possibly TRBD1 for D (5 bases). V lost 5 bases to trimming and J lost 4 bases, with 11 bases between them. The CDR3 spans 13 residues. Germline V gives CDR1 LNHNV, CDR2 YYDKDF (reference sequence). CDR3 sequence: CATSAGKVYGYTF. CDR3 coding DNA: TGTGCCACCAGCGCAGGGAAAGTCTATGGCTACACCTTC.

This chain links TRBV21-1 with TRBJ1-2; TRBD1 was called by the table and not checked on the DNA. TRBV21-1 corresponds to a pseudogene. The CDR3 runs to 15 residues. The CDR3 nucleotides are TGTGCCAGCAGCAAAGGGTCCACAGGGCCCCATGGCTACACCTTC. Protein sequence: CASSKGSTGPHGYTF.

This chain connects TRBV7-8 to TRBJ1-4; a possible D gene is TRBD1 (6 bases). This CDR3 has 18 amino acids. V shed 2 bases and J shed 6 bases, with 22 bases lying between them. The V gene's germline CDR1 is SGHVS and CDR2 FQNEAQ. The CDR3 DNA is TGTGCCAGCAGCTTATTGGGGGGCCCCTACTTATCCGATGAAAAACTGTTTTTT. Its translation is CASSLLGGPYLSDEKLFF.

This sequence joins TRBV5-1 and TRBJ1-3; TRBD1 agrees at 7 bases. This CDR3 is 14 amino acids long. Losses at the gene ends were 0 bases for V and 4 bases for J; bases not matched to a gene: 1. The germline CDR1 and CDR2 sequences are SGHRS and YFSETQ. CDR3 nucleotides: TGCGCCAGCAGCTTGGAAGGGGGCGGAAACACCATATATTTT. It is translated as CASSLEGGGNTIYF.